Presented here are 27 T cell receptor beta chains from one specimen sequenced in a study of blood T cell repertoires in COVID-19. Sequenced by immunoSEQ multiplex PCR; TCRdb stores in-frame clones only, minus some. The data hold nearly 250,000 clones, with roughly 86% observed a single time. Material: peripheral blood. The source is an elderly woman with COVID-19, enrolled during active disease.

This chain links TRBV10-3 with TRBJ1-2, with 7 bases lining up with TRBD1. CDR1 and CDR2 from the germline V gene are ENHRY and SYGVKD. The junction had 8 bases not matched to a gene; V was cut back by 4 bases and J by 0 bases. CDR3 length: 16 amino acids. CDR3 sequence reads: CAISGRDRSSNYGYTF. The CDR3 DNA sequence: TGTGCCATCAGTGGACGGGACAGAAGTTCTAACTATGGCTACACCTTC.

This clone appeared once. The V and J genes are TRBV28 and TRBJ1-6; 9 bases map to TRBD1. CDR1 and CDR2 from the germline V gene are MDHEN and SYDVKM. The CDR3 loop spans 15 amino acids. The ends lost 6 bases at V and 7 bases at J; junction bases unmatched: 7. The CDR3 nucleotides read TGTGCCAGCAGAAGCGGACAGGGGCAAAATTCACCCCTCCACTTT. Amino acids: CASRSGQGQNSPLHF. Full variable domain (missing parts from reference TRBV28 and TRBJ1-6): DVKVTQSSRYLVKRTGEKVFLECVQDMDHENMFWYRQDPGLGLRLIYFSYDVKMKEKGDIPEGYSVSREKKERFSLILESASTNQTSMYLCASRSGQGQNSPLHFGNGTRLTVT.

The table lists this clone with a count of one. CDR3 loop: CASRPTGTDTQYF. The CDR3 nucleotides are TGCGCCAGCAGACCCACAGGAACAGATACGCAGTATTTT. The chain uses TRBV10-2 and TRBJ2-3; D perhaps matches TRBD1 (5 bases). Trimming took off 6 bases at V and 3 bases at J, with 10 bases between the two ends. CDR1 WSHSY and CDR2 SAAADI come from the germline V gene. The CDR3 consists of 13 residues.

V usage is TRBV20-1 and J usage is TRBJ1-2; 8 bases map to TRBD1. This CDR3 contains 15 residues. Losses at the gene ends were 3 bases for V and 3 bases for J; bases not matched to a gene: 9. Germline-derived CDR1 and CDR2 are DFQATT and SNEGSKA (reference sequence). The CDR3, as DNA: TGCAGTGCTAGTATTCCAAACAGGGGGGACTATGGCTACACCTTC. Translating gives CSASIPNRGDYGYTF.

V usage is TRBV7-2 and J usage is TRBJ1-1; tentatively, D is TRBD1 (5 bases). Germline CDR1 reads SGHTA; CDR2 reads FQGNSA. The CDR3 is 13 residues long. V lost 0 bases to trimming and J lost 8 bases, with 10 bases between them. The CDR3 sequence: CASSLARGGEAFF. In DNA form, the CDR3 reads TGTGCCAGCAGCTTAGCGCGGGGGGGGGAAGCTTTCTTT.

The chain has TRBV7-2 and TRBJ1-1, with 7 bases lining up with TRBD1. Germline loops: CDR1 SGHTA, CDR2 FQGNSA. V shed 5 bases, J shed 0 bases, and the junction held 6 bases outside the gene matches. The CDR3 has 15 residues. The CDR3 here is CASSARQGLNTEAFF. CDR3 nucleotides: TGTGCCAGCAGCGCGCGACAGGGTTTGAACACTGAAGCTTTCTTT.

J is TRBJ2-1 and V is TRBV12-3 or TRBV12-4; TRBD1 aligns across 8 bases. The CDR3 consists of 13 residues. Germline trimming cut 6 bases from V and 6 bases from J; bases unmatched to any gene: 4. The CDR3 reads CASRTTGANEQFF. CDR3 DNA: TGTGCCAGCAGAACGACAGGGGCCAATGAGCAGTTCTTC.

This CDR3 reads CASSKSGAVYGYTF. In DNA form, the CDR3 reads TGTGCCAGCAGTAAATCTGGGGCGGTCTATGGCTACACCTTC. The J gene is TRBJ1-2, the V gene TRBV5-6, with D possibly matching TRBD1 (5 bases). The CDR3 runs 14 residues. Trimming cost V 5 bases and J 4 bases, with 15 bases left between them. Per germline, CDR1 SGHDT and CDR2 YYEEEE.

The rearrangement joins TRBV28 to TRBJ1-5; D not resolved. This CDR3 is 12 amino acids long. Trimming cost V 3 bases and J 8 bases, with 8 bases left between them. Germline assignment: CDR1 MDHEN and CDR2 SYDVKM. The CDR3 bases are TGTGCCAGCAGTTTGAGGGTAGAGCCCCAGCATTTT. Translated: CASSLRVEPQHF.

This chain connects TRBV24-1 to TRBJ1-1; no firm D call. V lost 5 bases, J lost 1 base, and 7 bases lay in between. CDR3 length equals 13 residues. Germline values: CDR1 KGHDR, CDR2 SFDVKD. This CDR3 is CATSVAPNTEAFF. In nucleotides, the CDR3 is TGTGCCACCAGTGTGGCACCGAACACTGAAGCTTTCTTT.

The chain carries TRBV4-3 and TRBJ2-7; 9 bases map to TRBD1. The CDR3 has 17 residues. Per germline, CDR1 LGHNA and CDR2 YSLEER. Trimming at V came to 0 bases and at J to 4 bases, leaving 10 bases not matched to a gene. The CDR3 loop reads CASSQDRGTGLQYEQYF. The CDR3 DNA reads as TGCGCCAGCAGCCAAGATCGGGGGACAGGGCTCCAATACGAGCAGTACTTC.

CDR3 region: CASSLDNQGARPGANVLTF. DNA for the CDR3: TGTGCCAGCAGCTTAGATAACCAGGGCGCAAGGCCTGGGGCCAACGTCCTGACTTTC. This chain links TRBV11-2 with TRBJ2-6; weak D call: TRBD1 (5 bases). The CDR3 is made up of 19 amino acids. The V end was cut by 0 bases, the J end by 2 bases, with 17 bases between. Germline CDR1 SGHAT, CDR2 FQNNGV. The full variable domain, in which reference TRBV11-2 and TRBJ2-6 provide the parts outside the CDR3, is EAGVAQSPRYKIIEKRQSVAFWCNPISGHATLYWYQQILGQGPKLLIQFQNNGVVDDSQLPKDRFSAERLKGVDSTLKIQPAKLEDSAVYLCASSLDNQGARPGANVLTFGAGSRLTVL.

The gene calls are TRBV5-4 and TRBJ1-3, with D possibly TRBD1 on 5 matching bases. Per the germline V gene, CDR1 is SGHNT and CDR2 is YYREEE (reference sequence). The CDR3 loop spans 16 amino acids. Trimming shortened V by 4 bases and J by 0 bases, and 14 bases separated the two germline ends. CDR3 sequence (DNA): TGTGCCAGCAGCGGAGAAGGGGCCTCCTCTGGAAACACCATATATTTT. Amino acid sequence: CASSGEGASSGNTIYF.

This clone is a singleton in its sample. The V call is TRBV3-1 (or the pseudogene TRBV3-2), the J call TRBJ2-5; 9 bases match TRBD2. CDR1 is LGHDT, CDR2 YNNKEL, per germline (reference sequence). The CDR3 is 15 residues long. Trimming removed 1 base from V and 5 bases from J; junction bases left unmatched: 5. CDR3 coding DNA: TGTGCCAGCAGCCAAGCGCGGGGGGGCCTGGAGACCCAGTACTTC. This encodes CASSQARGGLETQYF.

The gene calls are TRBV19 and TRBJ1-4, with 9 bases identical to TRBD1. Per germline, CDR1 LNHDA and CDR2 SQIVND (reference sequence). The CDR3 has 13 amino acids. V dropped 5 bases and J dropped 7; count of bases not matched to a gene: 2. This chain's CDR3 is CASSGTGSEKLFF. CDR3 bases: TGTGCCAGTAGTGGGACAGGGAGTGAAAAACTGTTTTTT.

The genes are TRBV19 and TRBJ1-2; TRBD1 is a possible D gene (5 bases). Germline CDR1 LNHDA, CDR2 SQIVND (reference sequence). The CDR3 extends over 15 amino acids. Trimming removed 9 bases at V and 3 bases at J, with 20 bases between. The CDR3 loop reads CASHDRWDKYYGYTF. CDR3 nucleotide sequence: TGTGCCAGCCACGACAGATGGGATAAATACTATGGCTACACCTTC.

The chain links TRBV7-8 to TRBJ2-2; 8 bases align to TRBD1. Germline lookup yields CDR1 SGHVS and CDR2 FQNEAQ. With V trimmed by 2 bases and J by 4 bases, 3 bases remained unmatched. This CDR3 comprises 15 residues. CDR3 nucleotides: TGTGCCAGCAGCTTAATGGGACAGGTCACCGGGGAGCTGTTTTTT. Translating it yields CASSLMGQVTGELFF.

This chain connects TRBV11-2 to TRBJ2-5, with 7 bases fitting TRBD1. From germline, CDR1 is SGHAT and CDR2 FQNNGV. The CDR3 totals 15 residues. The V and J ends lost 0 bases and 5 bases, in that order; junction bases with no gene match: 6. The CDR3 DNA sequence: TGTGCCAGCAGCTTAGAGGGGCTACAGGGGGAGACCCAGTACTTC. Its translation: CASSLEGLQGETQYF.

The chain uses TRBV19 and TRBJ1-2, with D possibly matching TRBD1 (6 bases). Trimming left V 6 bases short and J 7 bases short, with 15 bases between. CDR1 and CDR2 from the germline V gene are LNHDA and SQIVND (reference sequence). The CDR3 is 13 residues long. For the CDR3, the DNA is TGTGCCAGTAGCGAACAGGGTAAGGCTGGCTACACCTTC. Its protein product is CASSEQGKAGYTF.

The chain recombines TRBV5-1 with TRBJ2-7; D possibly corresponds to TRBD1 (5 bases). The V gene lost 5 bases and the J gene lost 0 bases, with 9 bases spanning the gap. This CDR3 is built from 13 residues. Germline V CDR1 and CDR2: SGHRS, YFSETQ. CDR3: CASSRGSSYEQYF. The CDR3 coding sequence is TGCGCCAGCAGTAGGGGTAGCTCCTACGAGCAGTACTTC.

The rearrangement uses TRBV28 and TRBJ1-2, with 7 bases identical to TRBD1. Germline CDR1 and CDR2: MDHEN and SYDVKM. The length of the CDR3 is 14 residues. The V and J ends lost 7 bases and 8 bases, in that order; junction bases with no gene match: 13. CDR3 in amino acids: CASTLQGTGEGYTF. DNA of the CDR3: TGTGCCAGCACCCTACAGGGGACTGGGGAAGGCTACACCTTC.

The J gene is TRBJ1-2, the V gene TRBV2, with 10 nucleotides matching TRBD1. CDR3 length equals 14 residues. The ends lost 5 bases at V and 2 bases at J; junction bases unmatched: 2. Germline values: CDR1 SNHLY, CDR2 FYNNEI. The CDR3 sequence: CASSLDRGNYGYTF. CDR3 nucleotides: TGTGCCAGCAGTTTGGACAGGGGGAACTATGGCTACACCTTC.

This rearrangement joins TRBV9 to TRBJ1-1, with 8 bases matching TRBD1. V lost 0 bases and J lost 3; bases outside the gene matches: 13. The CDR3 loop spans 18 amino acids. Germline loops: CDR1 SGDLS, CDR2 YYNGEE. The CDR3 protein is CASSVADRVGSLDTEAFF. The CDR3 bases are TGTGCCAGCAGCGTAGCGGACAGGGTGGGAAGTTTGGACACTGAAGCTTTCTTT.

The genes are TRBV5-4 and TRBJ2-1; D possibly corresponds to TRBD1 (6 bases). The V and J ends lost 4 bases and 2 bases respectively, with 16 bases between them. Germline CDR1 SGHNT, CDR2 YYREEE (reference sequence). CDR3 length: 16 residues. For the CDR3, the DNA is TGTGCCAGCAGCCAGGGGACGGGTTTCCCCTACAATGAGCAGTTCTTC. Protein: CASSQGTGFPYNEQFF. Drawing the rest from reference TRBV5-4 and TRBJ2-1, the complete variable domain is ETGVTQSPTHLIKTRGQQVTLRCSSQSGHNTVSWYQQALGQGPQFIFQYYREEENGRGNFPPRFSGLQFPNYSSELNVNALELDDSALYLCASSQGTGFPYNEQFFGPGTRLTVL.

This rearrangement joins TRBV7-7 to TRBJ2-5; 9 bases line up with TRBD1. Unmatched junction bases numbered 6, after V lost 5 bases and J lost 2 bases. This CDR3 is 15 amino acids long. CDR1 and CDR2 from the germline V gene are SSHAT and FNYEAQ (reference sequence). CDR3 in amino acids: CASSRPGTGQETQYF. CDR3 sequence (DNA): TGTGCCAGCAGCCGACCCGGGACAGGGCAAGAGACCCAGTACTTC.

CDR3 nucleotides: TGTGCCAGCAGCAGACAGTTCTCAAGGAATGCTAACTGGGGCTACACCTTC. Its translation: CASSRQFSRNANWGYTF. The rearrangement links TRBV7-9 to TRBJ1-2, with D tentatively TRBD1 (5 bases). The CDR3 extends over 17 amino acids. Trimming shortened V by 5 bases and J by 8 bases, and 27 bases separated the two germline ends. Germline values: CDR1 SEHNR, CDR2 FQNEAQ (reference sequence).

V and J are TRBV12-3 or TRBV12-4 and TRBJ1-1; tentative D call: TRBD1 (6 bases). Trimming shortened V by 8 bases and J by 10 bases, and 17 bases separated the two germline ends. This CDR3 region has 12 residues. The CDR3 sequence is CASSAGTPGAFF. The CDR3 nucleotides read TGTGCCAGCTCGGCCGGGACACCCGGAGCTTTCTTT.